The T cell receptor (beta chain) described here comes from a study of OX40 agonist ivuxolimab in advanced cancers. Overall study context: Partial responses occurred in Three dose-escalation patients, one with hepatocellular carcinoma and two with cutaneous melanoma. The study's findings and limits: Averaging showed that CD8+ T cells had more expanded clones than CD4+ did.

Excluded were patients having autoimmune disease history or systemic immunosuppression. The assay was immunoSEQ multiplex PCR, and TCRdb's table has in-frame clones only and misses some. The table has about 73,000 clones, more than 75% seen once. After removal of 4 bases from V and 8 bases from J, the junction contained 6 bases not matched to a gene. Looked up from germline, CDR1 is SGDLS and CDR2 is YYNGEE. This CDR3 comprises 13 residues. On this clone: Its target is unknown.

The sample was CD4+ or CD8+ T cells sorted from blood, taken in a trial of the OX40 agonist ivuxolimab. The chain joins TRBV9 to TRBJ1-2; 9 bases agree with TRBD1. The source of this sequence is an adult with an advanced solid tumor such as melanoma, head and neck, liver or kidney cancer. CDR3 sequence: CASSPGTGQGYTF. CDR3 sequence (DNA): TGTGCCAGCAGCCCCGGGACAGGGCAAGGCTACACCTTC. Full variable domain (outside the CDR3, taken from reference TRBV9 and TRBJ1-2): DSGVTQTPKHLITATGQRVTLRCSPRSGDLSVYWYQQSLDQGLQFLIQYYNGEERAKGNILERFSAQQFPDLHSELNLSSLELGDSALYFCASSPGTGQGYTFGSGTRLTVV.